This T cell receptor beta chain was sequenced in a study of CD8 T cells in ankylosing spondylitis. Whole-study results and caveats: Within ankylosing spondylitis blood, a TCR beta motif made up of roughly eight highly homologous variants appeared to be characteristic. Past research had described some motif variants in reactive arthritis synovial fluid and blood.

The CDR3 has 14 amino acids. Trimming left V 0 bases short and J 1 base short, with 10 bases between. In germline, CDR1 is DFQATT, CDR2 SNEGSKA (reference sequence). Of note for this clonotype: What it binds is not known.

Using quantitative 5'-RACE with molecular barcodes, the authors made TCR beta libraries. MiXCR, applied by TCRdb to the 5' RACE reads, yields one record per CDR3 protein. The table shows 210,000 or so distinct CDR3 sequences, with roughly 24% occurring only once. The receptor was derived from a male donor with ankylosing spondylitis or in good health (not recorded which). This chain uses TRBV20-1 with TRBJ2-7, with a possible D match to TRBD1 (7 bases). The sequencing input was blood, either unsorted or a sorted T cell fraction (not recorded which). The CDR3 reads CSAREAGGSYEQYF. CDR3 bases: TGCAGTGCTAGAGAAGCAGGGGGGTCCTACGAGCAGTACTTC.